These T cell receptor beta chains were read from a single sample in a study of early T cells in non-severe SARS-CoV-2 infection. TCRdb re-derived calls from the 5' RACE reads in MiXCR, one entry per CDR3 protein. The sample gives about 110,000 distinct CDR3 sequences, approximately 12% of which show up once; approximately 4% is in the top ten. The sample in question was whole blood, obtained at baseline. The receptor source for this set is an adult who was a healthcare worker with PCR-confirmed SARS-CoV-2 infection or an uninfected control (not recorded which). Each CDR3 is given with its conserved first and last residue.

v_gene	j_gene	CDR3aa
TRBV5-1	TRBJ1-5	CASSSGQVNQPQHF
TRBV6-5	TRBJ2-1	CASSSTLTSSYNEQFF
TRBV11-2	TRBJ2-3	CASSLRTSGTDTQYF
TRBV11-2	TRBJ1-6	CASSLRDNSYNSPLHF
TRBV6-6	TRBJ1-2	CASSGPGTDGYGYTF
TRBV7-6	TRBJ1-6	CASSSSGNSPLHF
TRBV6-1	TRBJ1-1	CASRYTEVTEAFF
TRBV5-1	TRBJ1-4	CASRTGAINEKLFF
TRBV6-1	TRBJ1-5	CASTFGRGSVQPQHF
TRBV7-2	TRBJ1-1	CASSFQGQANTEAFF
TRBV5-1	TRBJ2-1	CASSLAGLKDEQFF
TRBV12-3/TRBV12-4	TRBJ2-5	CASRFAGGAKETQYF
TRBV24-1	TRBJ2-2	CATAGTENTGELFF
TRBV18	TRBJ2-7	CASSPTDTPSYEQYF
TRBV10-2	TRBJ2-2	CASSGYSGELFF
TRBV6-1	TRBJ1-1	CASSALQGWTEAFF
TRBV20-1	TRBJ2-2	CSARDFLLRDSHTGELFF
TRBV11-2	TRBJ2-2	CASSSGRFNTGELFF
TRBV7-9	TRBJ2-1	CASSLNRTRYNEQFF
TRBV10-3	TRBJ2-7	CAISEFLYEQYF
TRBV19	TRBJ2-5	CASSWDRVGQETQYF
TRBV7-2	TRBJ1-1	CASSPGPSTEAFF
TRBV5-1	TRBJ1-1	CASSLDRVNTEAFF
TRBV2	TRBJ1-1	CARGQGVSVNTEACF
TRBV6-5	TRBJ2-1	CASSPGLLNEQFF
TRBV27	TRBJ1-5	CASSLTYFRDSDNQPQHF
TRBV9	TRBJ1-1	CASSPQGGDTEAFF
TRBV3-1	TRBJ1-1	CASSRAGSGRTEAFF
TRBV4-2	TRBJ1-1	CASSQLLGSQENTEAFF
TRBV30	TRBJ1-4	CAWSPHPGAATNEKLFF
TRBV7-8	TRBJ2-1	CASSFGLAGRDEQFF
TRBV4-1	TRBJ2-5	CASSPWGGGTQYF
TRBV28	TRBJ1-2	CASSLGTSYGYTF
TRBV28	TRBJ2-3	CASSEGLHTDTQYF
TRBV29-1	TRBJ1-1	CSVDSHMNTEAFF
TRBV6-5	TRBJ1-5	CASSPTGPSNQPQHF
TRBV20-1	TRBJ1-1	CSARYGRLNTEAFF
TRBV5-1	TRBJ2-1	CASSGQENNEQFF
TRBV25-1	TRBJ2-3	CASRAAGTSTDTQYF
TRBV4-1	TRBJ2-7	CASRKDSSWGEQYF
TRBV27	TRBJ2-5	CASSLSLGYRETQYF
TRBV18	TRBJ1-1	CASSPGQLMNTEAFF
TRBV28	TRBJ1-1	CASSSTGALNTEAFF
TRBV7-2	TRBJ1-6	CASTGAYSYNSPLHF
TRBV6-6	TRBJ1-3	CASTRPADRASGNTIYF
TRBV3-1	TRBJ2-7	CASSPRTYSYEQYF
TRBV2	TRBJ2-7	CASLRQASSYEQYF